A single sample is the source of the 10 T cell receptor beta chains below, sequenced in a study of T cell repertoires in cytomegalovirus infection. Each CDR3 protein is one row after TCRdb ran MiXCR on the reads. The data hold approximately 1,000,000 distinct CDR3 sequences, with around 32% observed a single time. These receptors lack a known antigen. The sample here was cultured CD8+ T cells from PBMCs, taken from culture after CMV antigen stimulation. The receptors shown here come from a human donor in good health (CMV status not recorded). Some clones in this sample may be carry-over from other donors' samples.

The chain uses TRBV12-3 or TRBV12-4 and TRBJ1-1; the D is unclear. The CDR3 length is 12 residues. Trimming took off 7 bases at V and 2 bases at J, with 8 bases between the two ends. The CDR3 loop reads CASKGLNTEAFF. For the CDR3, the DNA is TGTGCCAGCAAAGGGCTAAACACTGAAGCTTTCTTT.

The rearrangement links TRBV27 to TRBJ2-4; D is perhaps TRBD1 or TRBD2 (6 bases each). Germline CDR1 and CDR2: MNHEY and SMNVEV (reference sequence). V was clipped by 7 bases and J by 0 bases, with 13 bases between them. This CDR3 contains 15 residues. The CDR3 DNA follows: TGTGCCAGCACCCGAGGGGGGACAGCCAAAAACATTCAGTACTTC. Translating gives CASTRGGTAKNIQYF.

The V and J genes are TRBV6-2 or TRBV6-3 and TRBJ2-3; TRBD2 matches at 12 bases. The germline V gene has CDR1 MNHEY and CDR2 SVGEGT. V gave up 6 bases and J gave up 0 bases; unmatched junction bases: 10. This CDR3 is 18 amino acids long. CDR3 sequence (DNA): TGTGCCAGCAGAACTAGCGGGGGGCTCCTATCTAGCACAGATACGCAGTATTTT. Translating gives CASRTSGGLLSSTDTQYF.

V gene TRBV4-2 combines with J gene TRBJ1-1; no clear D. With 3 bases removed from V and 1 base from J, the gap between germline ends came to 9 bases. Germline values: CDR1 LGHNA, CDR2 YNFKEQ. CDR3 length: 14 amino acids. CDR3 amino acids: CASSHGSTNTEAFF. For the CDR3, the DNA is TGTGCCAGCAGCCATGGATCGACGAACACTGAAGCTTTCTTT.

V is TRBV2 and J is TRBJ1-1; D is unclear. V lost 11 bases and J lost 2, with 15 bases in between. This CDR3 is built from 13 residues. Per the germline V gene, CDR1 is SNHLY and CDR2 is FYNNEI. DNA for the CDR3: TGTGCCGTTCAACACCGGACCAACACTGAAGCTTTCTTT. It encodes CAVQHRTNTEAFF. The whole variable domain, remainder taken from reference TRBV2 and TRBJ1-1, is EPEVTQTPSHQVTQMGQEVILRCVPISNHLYFYWYRQILGQKVEFLVSFYNNEISEKSEIFDDQFSVERPDGSNFTLKIRSTKLEDSAMYFCAVQHRTNTEAFFGQGTRLTVV.

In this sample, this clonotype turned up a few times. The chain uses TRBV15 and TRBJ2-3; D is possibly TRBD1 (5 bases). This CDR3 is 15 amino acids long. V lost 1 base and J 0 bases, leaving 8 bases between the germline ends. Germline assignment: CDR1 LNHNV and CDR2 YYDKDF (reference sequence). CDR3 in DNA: TGTGCCACCAGCAGAGGTGACAGTAGCACAGATACGCAGTATTTT. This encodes CATSRGDSSTDTQYF.

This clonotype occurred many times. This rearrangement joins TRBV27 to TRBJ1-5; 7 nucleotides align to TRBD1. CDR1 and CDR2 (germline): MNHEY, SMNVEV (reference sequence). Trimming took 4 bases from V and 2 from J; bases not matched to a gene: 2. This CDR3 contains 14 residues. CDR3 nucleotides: TGTGCCAGCAGTTATGGACAGGGCAATCAGCCCCAGCATTTT. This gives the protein CASSYGQGNQPQHF.

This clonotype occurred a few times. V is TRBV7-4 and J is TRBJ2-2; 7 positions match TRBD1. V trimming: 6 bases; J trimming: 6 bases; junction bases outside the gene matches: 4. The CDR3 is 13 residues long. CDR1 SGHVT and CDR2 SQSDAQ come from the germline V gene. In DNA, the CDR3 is TGTGCCAGCAGGCCCGACAGGGCCGGGGAGCTGTTTTTT. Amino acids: CASRPDRAGELFF.

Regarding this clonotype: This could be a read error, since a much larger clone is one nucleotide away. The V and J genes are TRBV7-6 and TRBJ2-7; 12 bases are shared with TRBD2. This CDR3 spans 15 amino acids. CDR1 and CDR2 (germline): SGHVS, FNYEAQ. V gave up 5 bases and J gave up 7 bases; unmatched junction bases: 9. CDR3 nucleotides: TGTGCCAGCAGCGGTGCTAGCGGGGGGGCTGGAGAGCAGTACTTC. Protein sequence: CASSGASGGAGEQYF.

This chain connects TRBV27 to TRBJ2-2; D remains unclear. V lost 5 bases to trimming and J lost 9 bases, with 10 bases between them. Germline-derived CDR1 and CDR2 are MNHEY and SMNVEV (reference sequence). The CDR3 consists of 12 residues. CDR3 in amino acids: CASSPRGWELFF. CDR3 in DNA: TGTGCCAGCAGTCCCCGTGGGTGGGAGCTGTTTTTT.